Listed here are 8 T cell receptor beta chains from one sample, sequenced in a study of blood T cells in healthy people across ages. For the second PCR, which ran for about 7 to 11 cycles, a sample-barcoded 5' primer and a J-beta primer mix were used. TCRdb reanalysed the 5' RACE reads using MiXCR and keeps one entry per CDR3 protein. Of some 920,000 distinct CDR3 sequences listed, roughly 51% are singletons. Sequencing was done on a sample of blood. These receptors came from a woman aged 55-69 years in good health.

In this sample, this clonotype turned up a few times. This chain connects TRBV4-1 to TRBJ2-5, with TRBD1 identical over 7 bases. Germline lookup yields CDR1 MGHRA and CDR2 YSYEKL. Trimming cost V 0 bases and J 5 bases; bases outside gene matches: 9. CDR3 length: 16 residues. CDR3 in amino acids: CASSQDWAGGLETQYF. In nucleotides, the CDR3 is TGCGCCAGCAGCCAAGACTGGGCAGGGGGTTTGGAGACCCAGTACTTC.

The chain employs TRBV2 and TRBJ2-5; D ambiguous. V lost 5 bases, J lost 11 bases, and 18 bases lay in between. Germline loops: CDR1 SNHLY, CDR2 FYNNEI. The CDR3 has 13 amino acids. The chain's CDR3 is CASSQPFLQVQYF. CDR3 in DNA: TGTGCCAGCAGTCAACCCTTTCTTCAGGTGCAGTACTTC.

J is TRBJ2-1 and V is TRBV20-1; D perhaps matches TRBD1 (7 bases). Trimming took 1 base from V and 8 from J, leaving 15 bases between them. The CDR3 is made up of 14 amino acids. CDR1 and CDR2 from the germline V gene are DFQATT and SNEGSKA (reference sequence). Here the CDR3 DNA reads TGCAGTGCTAGAGCGGAGACAGGGACTGATGAGCAGTTCTTC. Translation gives CSARAETGTDEQFF.

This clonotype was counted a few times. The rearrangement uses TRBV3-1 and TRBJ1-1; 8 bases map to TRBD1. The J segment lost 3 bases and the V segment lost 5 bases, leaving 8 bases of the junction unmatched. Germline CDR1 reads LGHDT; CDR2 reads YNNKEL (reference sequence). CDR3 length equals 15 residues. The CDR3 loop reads CASSSAGQGDTEAFF. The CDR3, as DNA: TGTGCCAGCAGCTCCGCCGGACAGGGAGACACTGAAGCTTTCTTT. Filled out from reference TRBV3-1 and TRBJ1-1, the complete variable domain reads DTAVSQTPKYLVTQMGNDKSIKCEQNLGHDTMYWYKQDSKKFLKIMFSYNNKELIINETVPNRFSPKSPDKAHLNLHINSLELGDSAVYFCASSSAGQGDTEAFFGQGTRLTVV.

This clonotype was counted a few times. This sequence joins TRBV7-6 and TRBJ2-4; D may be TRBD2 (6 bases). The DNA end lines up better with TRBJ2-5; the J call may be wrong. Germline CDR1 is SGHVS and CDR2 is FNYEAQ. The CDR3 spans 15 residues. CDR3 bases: TGTGCCAGCAGCTTAGTTGGAGGGCCAGGGGAGACCCAGTACTTC. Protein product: CASSLVGGPGETQYF.

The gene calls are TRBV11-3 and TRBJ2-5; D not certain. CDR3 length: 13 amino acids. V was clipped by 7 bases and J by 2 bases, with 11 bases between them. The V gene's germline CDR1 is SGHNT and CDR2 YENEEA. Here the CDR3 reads CASTRSLQETQYF. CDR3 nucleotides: TGTGCCAGCACCCGCAGCTTGCAAGAGACCCAGTACTTC.

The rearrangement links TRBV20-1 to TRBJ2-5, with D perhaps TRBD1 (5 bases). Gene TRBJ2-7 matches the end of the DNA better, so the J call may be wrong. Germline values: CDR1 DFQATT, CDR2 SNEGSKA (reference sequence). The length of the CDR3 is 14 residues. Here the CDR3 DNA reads TGCAGTGCTAGAGATGTGAAGGGGTCAGACGAGCAGTACTTC. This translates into CSARDVKGSDEQYF.

The CDR3 loop reads CASSQEAAGGPYEQYF. The CDR3, as DNA: TGTGCCAGCAGCCAAGAGGCGGCGGGAGGGCCTTACGAGCAGTACTTC. This rearrangement joins TRBV4-2 to TRBJ2-7; 9 positions match TRBD2. The CDR3 is made up of 16 amino acids. Losses at the gene ends were 0 bases for V and 4 bases for J; bases not matched to a gene: 7. In germline, CDR1 is LGHNA, CDR2 YNFKEQ.